The 17 T cell receptor beta chains reported below all come from one sample, sequenced in a study of cytomegalovirus exposure and HLA in healthy donors. This table comes from immunoSEQ multiplex PCR, and its TCRdb copy is limited to in-frame clones, with some not included. The table includes fewer than 120,000 clones, roughly 90% detected once. The sequencing sample was made of PBMCs. Every receptor here comes from a woman aged 30 to 39 in good health and CMV-seropositive.

This clone was picked up a small number of times. The junction departs from the called germline gene at one end, perhaps through a read error. V and J are TRBV7-7 and TRBJ2-3, with D unresolved. Germline V gene lookup returns CDR1 SSHAT and CDR2 FNYEAQ (reference sequence). This CDR3 is built from 11 residues. The CDR3 is CASSSTDTQYF. The CDR3 DNA is TGTGCTAGCAGCTCTACAGATACGCAGTATTTT.

The chain is built from TRBV13 and TRBJ2-6; D gene uncertain. Germline values: CDR1 PRHDT, CDR2 FYEKMQ (reference sequence). CDR3 size: 13 residues. V lost 5 bases to trimming and J lost 1 base, with 3 bases between them. The CDR3 bases are TGTGCCAGCAGCCTGTCTGGGGCCAACGTCCTGACTTTC. Residues: CASSLSGANVLTF.

The rearrangement links TRBV11-2 to TRBJ1-5; 8 nucleotides agree with TRBD1. Per the germline V gene, CDR1 is SGHAT and CDR2 is FQNNGV. The CDR3 has 14 residues. The V segment lost 4 bases and the J segment 4 bases; nucleotides outside the gene matches: 3. Here the CDR3 DNA reads TGTGCCAGCAGCTCCGGACAGGGTAATCAGCCCCAGCATTTT. Amino acids: CASSSGQGNQPQHF.

This clone was seen more than once but under ten times. The J gene is TRBJ2-3, the V gene TRBV9; 11 bases fit TRBD2. The CDR3 covers 15 residues. Germline V lookup: CDR1 SGDLS, CDR2 YYNGEE. With 3 bases clipped from V and 5 bases from J, the junction kept 5 bases outside the gene matches. The CDR3 DNA reads as TGTGCCAGCAGCGAACTAGCGGGAGCGATAGATACGCAGTATTTT. Translation gives CASSELAGAIDTQYF.

The rearrangement links TRBV6-5 to TRBJ2-5; 11 nucleotides line up with TRBD2. J gave up 5 bases and V 5 bases, and 7 bases lay outside the gene matches. This CDR3 has 15 residues. The V gene's germline CDR1 is MNHEY and CDR2 SVGAGI. The CDR3 nucleotides are TGTGCCAGCAGTGCGGGACTAGCGGAAGTGGAGACCCAGTACTTC. It translates to CASSAGLAEVETQYF.

DNA of the CDR3: TGTGCCTGGAGTGACCCAGGCAATGAGCAGTTCTTC. Amino acid sequence: CAWSDPGNEQFF. The chain has TRBV30 and TRBJ2-1; D remains unclear. The CDR3 has 12 amino acids. Between the trimmed V and J ends, which lost 1 base and 6 bases, there was a span of 7 bases. Germline V gene lookup returns CDR1 GTSNPN and CDR2 SVGIG (reference sequence).

The chain recombines TRBV25-1 with TRBJ2-7; 7 bases fit TRBD1. The CDR3 has 14 amino acids. V lost 4 bases, J lost 3 bases, and 6 bases stayed unmatched. The V gene's germline CDR1 is MGHDK and CDR2 SYGVNS. The CDR3 sequence: CASSARDRDYEQYF. CDR3 nucleotide sequence: TGTGCCAGCAGTGCCCGGGACAGAGACTACGAGCAGTACTTC.

This chain links TRBV7-2 with TRBJ2-7; 10 bases line up with TRBD1. J was trimmed by 6 bases and V by 5 bases; bases with no gene match: 7. Germline CDR1 and CDR2: SGHTA and FQGNSA. The CDR3 runs 14 residues. CDR3 bases: TGTGCCAGCAGCCCGGACAGGGGGGTCTCCGAGCAGTACTTC. Protein sequence: CASSPDRGVSEQYF.

The chain couples TRBV4-2 to TRBJ2-5; D gene ambiguous. CDR3 size: 14 residues. Germline V gives CDR1 LGHNA, CDR2 YNFKEQ. Trimming removed 0 bases at V and 1 base at J, with 6 bases between. The CDR3 sequence is CASSQDYFQETQYF. DNA of the CDR3: TGTGCCAGCAGCCAAGACTATTTCCAAGAGACCCAGTACTTC.

V and J are TRBV7-9 and TRBJ2-1, with D uncertain. Germline CDR1 is SEHNR and CDR2 is FQNEAQ (reference sequence). The V and J ends lost 6 bases and 0 bases respectively, with 9 bases between them. CDR3 length: 14 amino acids. Here the CDR3 reads CASSQLSSYNEQFF. The CDR3 bases are TGTGCCAGCAGTCAATTGAGCTCCTACAATGAGCAGTTCTTC.

J is TRBJ2-1 and V is TRBV30; D gene unclear. CDR3 size: 11 residues. Per the germline V gene, CDR1 is GTSNPN and CDR2 is SVGIG (reference sequence). V was trimmed by 1 base and J by 8 bases, leaving 6 bases between them. CDR3 sequence (DNA): TGTGCCTGGAGTGGACGGGATGAGCAGTTCTTC. This encodes CAWSGRDEQFF.

The chain employs TRBV5-6 and TRBJ2-7; TRBD1 might be the D (5 bases). Germline CDR1 is SGHDT and CDR2 is YYEEEE. With 2 bases removed from V and 0 bases from J, the gap between germline ends came to 9 bases. The CDR3 covers 14 residues. For the CDR3, the DNA is TGTGCCAGCAGCTTAGACAGAAACTCCTACGAGCAGTACTTC. Translated: CASSLDRNSYEQYF.

This clone came up a few times. The chain couples TRBV5-1 to TRBJ2-1; a weak D match, TRBD1 (6 bases). CDR3 length: 13 amino acids. Germline lookup yields CDR1 SGHRS and CDR2 YFSETQ. V lost 6 bases and J 8 bases, leaving 15 bases between the germline ends. The CDR3 nucleotides read TGCGCCAGCATGGGCAGGGGTATCGATGAGCAGTTCTTC. It encodes CASMGRGIDEQFF.

The chain employs TRBV6-1 and TRBJ1-5; TRBD1 is a possible D gene (5 bases). Germline assignment: CDR1 MNHNS and CDR2 SASEGT. This CDR3 spans 11 amino acids. The DNA for the CDR3 is TGTGGAGGAGGGGGCAATCAGCCCCAGCATTTT. This encodes CGGGGNQPQHF.

The rearrangement uses TRBV6-1 and TRBJ2-6; no reliable D call. V dropped 2 bases and J dropped 1 base, with 9 bases sitting between them. There are 16 residues in the CDR3. Germline CDR1 is MNHNS and CDR2 is SASEGT. CDR3 loop: CASSEWSESGANVLTF. Here the CDR3 DNA reads TGTGCCAGCAGTGAATGGTCGGAGTCTGGGGCCAACGTCCTGACTTTC.

This chain joins TRBV5-1 and TRBJ2-7; tentative D call: TRBD2 (6 bases). This CDR3 comprises 13 residues. Germline V gene lookup returns CDR1 SGHRS and CDR2 YFSETQ. Trimming took 3 bases from V and 6 from J, leaving 13 bases between them. CDR3 bases: TGCGCCAGCAGCTCACCCCGGGAGAGCGAGCAGTACTTC. It specifies CASSSPRESEQYF.

The V gene is TRBV11-2, the J gene TRBJ1-4; D ambiguous. The CDR3 loop spans 13 amino acids. V was shortened by 4 bases and J by 13 bases, with 16 bases between the two germline ends. Germline loops: CDR1 SGHAT, CDR2 FQNNGV. CDR3 sequence (DNA): TGTGCCAGCAGCTCCGGGTTAACGGGAGGACTGTTTTTT. It codes for CASSSGLTGGLFF. Based on the CDR3 plus reference TRBV11-2 and TRBJ1-4, the full variable domain is EAGVAQSPRYKIIEKRQSVAFWCNPISGHATLYWYQQILGQGPKLLIQFQNNGVVDDSQLPKDRFSAERLKGVDSTLKIQPAKLEDSAVYLCASSSGLTGGLFFGSGTQLSVL.